What follows are 14 T cell receptor beta chains derived from one specimen sequenced in a study of human T cells and chemical hapten exposure. The time point: healthy volunteer bleed at 2 weeks. The total RNA was obtained from whole blood that was not fractionated. TCRdb reanalysed the RACE reads using MiXCR and keeps one entry per CDR3 protein. The table records about 45,000 distinct CDR3 sequences, roughly 4.1% of them present only once. The sequenced sample consisted of whole blood. The receptors shown here come from a human donor in good health. Some clones in this sample may be carry-over from other donors' samples.

This clonotype was seen repeatedly, ten times or more. V and J are TRBV28 and TRBJ2-4; D possibly matches TRBD1 or TRBD2 (7 bases each). CDR3 length: 15 amino acids. V lost 5 bases and J lost 7, with 18 bases in between. Germline assignment: CDR1 MDHEN and CDR2 SYDVKM. The CDR3 loop reads CASSTQGGGGNIQYF. CDR3 in DNA: TGTGCCAGCAGTACCCAGGGGGGAGGGGGGAACATTCAGTACTTC.

This clonotype showed up just a few times. The V call is TRBV20-1, the J call TRBJ2-1, with 13 bases fitting TRBD2. The CDR3 has 20 residues. The trim removed 0 bases at V and 0 bases at J, leaving 11 bases unmatched. Germline V gene lookup returns CDR1 DFQATT and CDR2 SNEGSKA (reference sequence). The CDR3 DNA follows: TGCAGTGCTAGAGATCGACTAGCGGGAGGCCCATCCAGCTCCTACAATGAGCAGTTCTTC. Its translation is CSARDRLAGGPSSSYNEQFF.

This clonotype was found many times. The chain carries TRBV9 and TRBJ1-4; no clear D gene. V was clipped by 4 bases and J by 5 bases, with 15 bases between them. The germline gives CDR1 SGDLS, CDR2 YYNGEE. The length of the CDR3 is 15 residues. CDR3 in DNA: TGTGCCAGCAGCTCCGCCGGGAATCCCAATGAAAAACTGTTTTTT. Translating gives CASSSAGNPNEKLFF. Supplemented by reference TRBV9 and TRBJ1-4, the full variable domain reads DSGVTQTPKHLITATGQRVTLRCSPRSGDLSVYWYQQSLDQGLQFLIQYYNGEERAKGNILERFSAQQFPDLHSELNLSSLELGDSALYFCASSSAGNPNEKLFFGSGTQLSVL.

This clonotype was detected ten times or more. The V call is TRBV11-2, the J call TRBJ2-3; D remains ambiguous. Germline loops: CDR1 SGHAT, CDR2 FQNNGV. CDR3 length: 15 amino acids. V lost 6 bases, J lost 2 bases, and 15 bases lay in between. CDR3 in DNA: TGTGCCAGCAGTCCGCCGGGTCCTTACACAGATACGCAGTATTTT. Its protein is CASSPPGPYTDTQYF.

CDR3: CASSEGLKNIQYF. CDR3 DNA: TGTGCCAGCAGTGAAGGTCTAAAAAACATTCAGTACTTC. The rearrangement uses TRBV2 and TRBJ2-4; D unclear. The CDR3 totals 13 residues. CDR1 and CDR2 (germline): SNHLY, FYNNEI. Trimming took 1 base from V and 4 from J, leaving 5 bases between them.

The J gene is TRBJ2-7, the V gene TRBV27; TRBD2 agrees at 10 bases. The CDR3 is 16 amino acids. Looked up from germline, CDR1 is MNHEY and CDR2 is SMNVEV (reference sequence). V was pared by 1 base and J by 2 bases, with 5 bases of the junction left unmatched. The CDR3 coding sequence is TGTGCCAGCAGTTTATTAGCGGGGGGTCCCGCCTACGAGCAGTACTTC. Translating gives CASSLLAGGPAYEQYF.

This clonotype was counted ten times or more. V and J are TRBV27 and TRBJ2-1; D unclear. Between the trimmed V and J ends, which lost 0 bases and 6 bases, there was a span of 6 bases. Germline V gives CDR1 MNHEY, CDR2 SMNVEV (reference sequence). The CDR3 loop spans 13 amino acids. The CDR3 nucleotides read TGTGCCAGCAGTTTATCCGGCGCCAATGAGCAGTTCTTC. Protein product: CASSLSGANEQFF.

This clonotype has a handful of counts. The chain joins TRBV11-2 to TRBJ2-4; 10 bases match TRBD2. Germline CDR1 SGHAT, CDR2 FQNNGV. The CDR3 loop spans 14 amino acids. The J segment lost 14 bases and the V segment lost 0 bases, leaving 7 bases of the junction unmatched. CDR3 protein: CASSLDRGLAGEYF. The CDR3 DNA is TGTGCCAGCAGCTTAGACAGGGGGCTAGCGGGAGAGTACTTC.

This clonotype has at least ten counts. This chain links TRBV18 with TRBJ2-5; TRBD1 might be the D (5 bases). V was cut by 6 bases and J by 3 bases, with 14 bases left in between. CDR1 and CDR2 (germline): KGHSH, LQKENI. The CDR3 sequence is 14 residues long. CDR3 sequence (DNA): TGTGCCAGCTCTCACACAGGTGCTGAAGAGACCCAGTACTTC. Amino acids: CASSHTGAEETQYF.

The chain couples TRBV12-3 or TRBV12-4 to TRBJ1-6, with 9 bases matching TRBD1. The CDR3 length is 15 residues. Unmatched junction bases numbered 6, after V lost 5 bases and J lost 7 bases. The CDR3 loop is CASSPQGAENSPLHF. For the CDR3, the DNA is TGTGCCAGCAGTCCACAGGGGGCCGAAAATTCACCCCTCCACTTT.

There are a few counts of this clonotype. The rearrangement joins TRBV30 to TRBJ2-7; D not resolved. V gave up 0 bases and J gave up 6 bases, with 15 bases separating them. CDR1 is GTSNPN, CDR2 SVGIG, per germline (reference sequence). This CDR3 has 14 residues. In nucleotides, the CDR3 is TGTGCCTGGAGTGTATGGGCCTCCTCTGGCGAGCAGTACTTC. Translating it yields CAWSVWASSGEQYF.

The chain employs TRBV3-1 and TRBJ2-1, with TRBD1 as a possible D gene (6 bases). V was shortened by 4 bases and J by 6 bases, with 13 bases between the two germline ends. CDR3 length equals 14 residues. CDR1 is LGHDT and CDR2 is YNNKEL in the germline V gene (reference sequence). Here the CDR3 DNA reads TGTGCCAGCAGCCCAGGTCTACAGGGCAATGAGCAGTTCTTC. Translated: CASSPGLQGNEQFF.

This clonotype was counted at least ten times. The rearrangement uses TRBV28 and TRBJ2-7; 10 nucleotides align to TRBD2. Germline V gene data show CDR1 as MDHEN and CDR2 as SYDVKM. V was clipped by 10 bases and J by 2 bases; unmatched bases: 8. The length of the CDR3 is 14 residues. The CDR3 DNA follows: TGTGCCACCGAACGACTAGCGGGTCCCTACGAGCAGTACTTC. Residues: CATERLAGPYEQYF.

This clonotype was counted at least ten times. V is TRBV20-1 and J is TRBJ2-3, with 8 bases matching TRBD2. The V segment lost 6 bases and the J segment 2 bases; nucleotides outside the gene matches: 16. This CDR3 has 17 residues. CDR1 and CDR2 from the germline V gene are DFQATT and SNEGSKA (reference sequence). This chain's CDR3 is CSAPLEGRTSSTDTQYF. CDR3 in DNA: TGCAGTGCCCCTCTAGAGGGCCGGACTAGCTCCACAGATACGCAGTATTTT.